Below are 21 T cell receptor beta chains sequenced from a single sample in a study of memory CD4+ T cells and cytomegalovirus serostatus. The sort gate was single viable CD3+CD4+CD8-CD45RO+ cells for memory CD4+ T cells. Assay used: immunoSEQ multiplex PCR; TCRdb lists only in-frame clones, some missing. Of tens of thousands of clones in the sample, 70% to 80% were seen once. The sample taken for sequencing was memory CD4+ T cells from blood. The receptors originated from an adult in good health and CMV-seronegative.

The V gene is TRBV6-5, the J gene TRBJ1-1; D gene unclear. The CDR3 runs to 13 residues. Trimming pared 6 bases from V and 1 base from J, leaving 9 bases between. Germline CDR1 reads MNHEY; CDR2 reads SVGAGI. CDR3 bases: TGTGCCAGCAGCGAAACGTGGAACACTGAAGCTTTCTTT. Protein: CASSETWNTEAFF.

CDR3 protein: CSVEDLDRVRTDTQYF. The CDR3 coding sequence is TGCAGCGTTGAAGATCTGGACAGGGTACGAACAGATACGCAGTATTTT. The rearrangement links TRBV29-1 to TRBJ2-3; 8 positions match TRBD1. Unmatched junction bases numbered 8, after V lost 0 bases and J lost 3 bases. Germline CDR1 and CDR2: SQVTM and ANQGSEA. The length of the CDR3 is 16 residues.

This chain connects TRBV5-6 to TRBJ1-1; D not resolved. This CDR3 has 15 residues. In germline, CDR1 is SGHDT, CDR2 YYEEEE. V gave up 0 bases and J gave up 3 bases, with 12 bases separating them. The CDR3 is CASSLVLYGDTEAFF. CDR3 sequence (DNA): TGTGCCAGCAGCTTGGTCCTTTACGGGGACACTGAAGCTTTCTTT.

The chain uses TRBV7-9 and TRBJ2-1; tentatively, D is TRBD2 (6 bases). This CDR3 contains 15 residues. Germline V gene sequence: CDR1 SEHNR, CDR2 FQNEAQ (reference sequence). Trimming shortened V by 3 bases and J by 5 bases, and 14 bases separated the two germline ends. For the CDR3, the DNA is TGTGCCAGCAGCTTTTATACTAGCCGCCACAATGAGCAGTTCTTC. This translates into CASSFYTSRHNEQFF.

J is TRBJ2-5 and V is TRBV15, with D tentatively TRBD2 (7 bases). This CDR3 comprises 15 residues. Trimming left V 5 bases short and J 1 base short, with 14 bases between. Per germline, CDR1 LNHNV and CDR2 YYDKDF (reference sequence). CDR3 amino acids: CATSRIGGAQETQYF. In DNA, the CDR3 is TGTGCCACCAGCCGAATAGGGGGGGCCCAAGAGACCCAGTACTTC.

The V gene is TRBV25-1, the J gene TRBJ2-5; no reliable D call. There are 12 residues in the CDR3. V was pared by 8 bases and J by 5 bases, with 12 bases between. Germline CDR1 and CDR2: MGHDK and SYGVNS. The DNA for the CDR3 is TGTGCCAGCGCGTCGAACGCGGAGACCCAGTACTTC. Translated, it gives CASASNAETQYF.

The chain's CDR3 is CASSYSGRGGAAEQFF. The CDR3 nucleotides read TGTGCCAGCAGTTACTCTGGCCGCGGGGGGGCTGCGGAGCAGTTCTTC. This rearrangement joins TRBV6-5 to TRBJ2-1; 9 positions agree with TRBD2. The germline gives CDR1 MNHEY, CDR2 SVGAGI. This CDR3 is 16 amino acids long. Germline trimming cut 0 bases from V and 10 bases from J; bases unmatched to any gene: 10.

The chain has TRBV19 and TRBJ1-4; perhaps TRBD1 as D (6 bases). The V gene's germline CDR1 is LNHDA and CDR2 SQIVND (reference sequence). The CDR3 runs 16 residues. The V and J ends lost 6 bases and 8 bases respectively, with 22 bases between them. CDR3 in amino acids: CASSPSRGRREEKLFF. CDR3 DNA: TGTGCCAGTAGCCCCTCGCGGGGGCGCCGGGAGGAAAAACTGTTTTTT.

The chain joins TRBV11-1 to TRBJ1-5, with D possibly TRBD1 on 5 matching bases. Germline V lookup: CDR1 SGHAT, CDR2 FQDESV (reference sequence). V dropped 3 bases and J dropped 11 bases, with 14 bases sitting between them. The CDR3 covers 13 residues. CDR3: CASSFVTGEAQHF. The CDR3 region has the DNA TGTGCCAGCAGCTTTGTCACGGGGGAGGCCCAGCATTTT.

The V and J genes are TRBV30 and TRBJ2-1, with D perhaps matching TRBD2 (5 bases). With 5 bases removed from V and 10 bases from J, the gap between germline ends came to 15 bases. The CDR3 covers 12 residues. Germline V CDR1 and CDR2: GTSNPN, SVGIG (reference sequence). DNA for the CDR3: TGTGCCTGGGGGAGCCGCACTTCAGAGCAGTTCTTC. This gives the protein CAWGSRTSEQFF.

This chain links TRBV28 with TRBJ1-3; 9 bases agree with TRBD1. The germline V gene encodes CDR1 MDHEN and CDR2 SYDVKM. Losses at the gene ends were 3 bases for V and 7 bases for J; bases not matched to a gene: 10. The CDR3 totals 16 residues. The CDR3: CASSFWNLGQGNTIYF. The CDR3 nucleotides read TGTGCCAGCAGTTTTTGGAACCTTGGACAGGGGAACACCATATATTTT.

V usage is TRBV2 and J usage is TRBJ1-5; maybe TRBD1 (6 bases). Trimming removed 6 bases from V and 7 bases from J, with 13 bases in between. CDR3 size: 13 residues. The V gene's germline CDR1 is SNHLY and CDR2 FYNNEI. The CDR3 sequence: CASSGDIRQPQHF. Here the CDR3 DNA reads TGTGCCAGCAGCGGGGACATCCGACAGCCCCAGCATTTT.

The rearrangement uses TRBV28 and TRBJ1-5, with 7 bases identical to TRBD1. The germline V gene encodes CDR1 MDHEN and CDR2 SYDVKM. This CDR3 spans 15 amino acids. V was pared by 6 bases and J by 0 bases, with 5 bases of the junction left unmatched. The CDR3 nucleotides are TGTGCCAGCAGGGGGACAGTCAATAGCAATCAGCCCCAGCATTTT. Amino acids: CASRGTVNSNQPQHF. The whole variable domain, filled in from reference TRBV28 and TRBJ1-5, reads DVKVTQSSRYLVKRTGEKVFLECVQDMDHENMFWYRQDPGLGLRLIYFSYDVKMKEKGDIPEGYSVSREKKERFSLILESASTNQTSMYLCASRGTVNSNQPQHFGDGTRLSIL.

The V and J genes are TRBV5-1 and TRBJ1-2; possibly TRBD1 for D (5 bases). This CDR3 is 15 amino acids long. Per the germline V gene, CDR1 is SGHRS and CDR2 is YFSETQ. The V end was cut by 0 bases, the J end by 7 bases, with 16 bases between. The CDR3 here is CASSLESGGKSGYTF. The CDR3 DNA follows: TGCGCCAGCAGCTTGGAGTCGGGGGGAAAAAGTGGCTACACCTTC.

The rearrangement joins TRBV5-1 to TRBJ1-2; no clear D. With 0 bases removed from V and 8 bases from J, the gap between germline ends came to 14 bases. This CDR3 comprises 14 residues. Germline V gene sequence: CDR1 SGHRS, CDR2 YFSETQ. CDR3 nucleotide sequence: TGCGCCAGCAGCTTGGACAGTGTAATGGGGGGCTACACCTTC. Translation: CASSLDSVMGGYTF. The full variable domain, its missing parts supplied by reference TRBV5-1 and TRBJ1-2, is KAGVTQTPRYLIKTRGQQVTLSCSPISGHRSVSWYQQTPGQGLQFLFEYFSETQRNKGNFPGRFSGRQFSNSRSEMNVSTLELGDSALYLCASSLDSVMGGYTFGSGTRLTVV.

The gene calls are TRBV29-1 and TRBJ2-7; D possibly corresponds to TRBD2 (6 bases). The V gene lost 3 bases and the J gene lost 7 bases, with 16 bases spanning the gap. The CDR3 spans 13 residues. Germline assignment: CDR1 SQVTM and CDR2 ANQGSEA. The CDR3 nucleotides read TGCAGCGTTGAGTCTATCGCGGGACGTGAGCAGTACTTC. This sequence encodes CSVESIAGREQYF.

The chain couples TRBV5-1 to TRBJ1-2; D is possibly TRBD1 (5 bases). This CDR3 is 13 amino acids long. The V end was cut by 4 bases, the J end by 6 bases, with 13 bases between. Germline CDR1 SGHRS, CDR2 YFSETQ. In DNA, the CDR3 is TGCGCCAGCAGCCCCCGCGGGGGAGATGGCTACACCTTC. This sequence encodes CASSPRGGDGYTF.

The J gene is TRBJ2-2, the V gene TRBV6-1; perhaps TRBD2 as D (6 bases). The CDR3 is made up of 16 amino acids. Trimming took 1 base from V and 8 from J, leaving 17 bases between them. Germline V CDR1 and CDR2: MNHNS, SASEGT. The CDR3 here is CASSEVGGSSGGELFF. CDR3 sequence (DNA): TGTGCCAGCAGTGAAGTGGGGGGATCCTCTGGGGGGGAGCTGTTTTTT.

The J gene is TRBJ1-4, the V gene TRBV2; D gene ambiguous. The germline V and J ends were trimmed by 7 bases and 7 bases, with 16 bases remaining between them. The CDR3 spans 14 residues. CDR1 is SNHLY, CDR2 FYNNEI, per germline. In nucleotides, the CDR3 is TGTGCCAGCATTGGTAGGACGGTGGGTGAAAAACTGTTTTTT. Protein sequence: CASIGRTVGEKLFF. The variable domain in full, with the rest retrieved from reference TRBV2 and TRBJ1-4, is EPEVTQTPSHQVTQMGQEVILRCVPISNHLYFYWYRQILGQKVEFLVSFYNNEISEKSEIFDDQFSVERPDGSNFTLKIRSTKLEDSAMYFCASIGRTVGEKLFFGSGTQLSVL.

This clone occurred a few times. The rearrangement uses TRBV18 and TRBJ2-3; D is ambiguous. The CDR3 length is 14 residues. Per germline, CDR1 KGHSH and CDR2 LQKENI. The ends were cut back, 6 bases at V and 2 bases at J, with 12 bases in the middle. CDR3 region: CASSFNAHTDTQYF. The CDR3 DNA sequence: TGTGCCAGCTCCTTCAATGCGCACACAGATACGCAGTATTTT.

The genes are TRBV10-3 and TRBJ1-2, with 7 bases aligning to TRBD1. The CDR3 consists of 13 residues. Looked up from germline, CDR1 is ENHRY and CDR2 is SYGVKD. V lost 10 bases to trimming and J lost 0 bases; unmatched junction nucleotides: 5. Written as DNA, the CDR3 is TGTGCCACCGGGACAGCCTCTAACTATGGCTACACCTTC. This encodes CATGTASNYGYTF.